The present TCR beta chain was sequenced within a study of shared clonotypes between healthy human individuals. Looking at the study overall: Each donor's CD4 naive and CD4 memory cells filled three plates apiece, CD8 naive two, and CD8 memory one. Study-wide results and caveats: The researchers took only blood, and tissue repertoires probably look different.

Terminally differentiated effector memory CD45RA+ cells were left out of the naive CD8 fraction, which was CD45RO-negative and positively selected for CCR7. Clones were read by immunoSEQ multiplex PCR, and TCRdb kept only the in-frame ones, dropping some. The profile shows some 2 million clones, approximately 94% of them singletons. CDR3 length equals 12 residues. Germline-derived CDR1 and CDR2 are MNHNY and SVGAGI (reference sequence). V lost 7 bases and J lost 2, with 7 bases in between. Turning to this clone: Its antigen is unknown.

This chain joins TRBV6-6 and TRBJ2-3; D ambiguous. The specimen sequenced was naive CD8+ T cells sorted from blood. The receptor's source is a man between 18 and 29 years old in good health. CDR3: CASNNPTDTQYF. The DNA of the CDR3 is TGTGCCAGCAATAACCCCACAGATACGCAGTATTTT.